The 18 T cell receptor beta chains given below trace back to one sample, sequenced in a study of T cell responses to AZD1222 COVID-19 vaccine. Generated by immunoSEQ multiplex PCR, the TCRdb table keeps only in-frame clones and is missing some. The sample lists 75,000 to 100,000 clones, 88% occurring once. The specimen was peripheral blood, collected on day 0 of MenACWY control vaccination. These receptors were collected from an adult in good health.

The chain carries TRBV9 and TRBJ2-1, with 12 bases matching TRBD2. CDR3 length: 18 amino acids. Unmatched junction bases numbered 5, after V lost 0 bases and J lost 1 base. Germline CDR1 SGDLS, CDR2 YYNGEE. CDR3 residues: CASSVASSGGASYNEQFF. In DNA form, the CDR3 reads TGTGCCAGCAGCGTAGCTTCTAGCGGGGGGGCTTCCTACAATGAGCAGTTCTTC.

The V gene is TRBV9, the J gene TRBJ2-5; tentative D call: TRBD2 (5 bases). The germline gives CDR1 SGDLS, CDR2 YYNGEE. This CDR3 region has 13 residues. V lost 4 bases to trimming and J lost 5 bases, with 12 bases between them. For the CDR3, the DNA is TGTGCCAGCAGCTACACACGAGGGGAGACCCAGTACTTC. It translates to CASSYTRGETQYF.

The count of this clone is one. The gene calls are TRBV5-1 and TRBJ2-3; D uncertain. Germline CDR1 reads SGHRS; CDR2 reads YFSETQ. The CDR3 is made up of 13 amino acids. V lost 0 bases and J 6 bases, leaving 8 bases between the germline ends. The CDR3 DNA is TGCGCCAGCAGCTTGGCCTTAGGGGATACGCAGTATTTT. Translating gives CASSLALGDTQYF.

J is TRBJ2-3 and V is TRBV28; weak D call: TRBD2 (6 bases). From germline, CDR1 is MDHEN and CDR2 SYDVKM. The CDR3 is 16 residues long. Between the trimmed V and J ends, which lost 6 bases and 3 bases, there was a span of 19 bases. The CDR3 DNA follows: TGTGCCAGCAGCCCGTGGGGTCGGGCGGGGACAGATACGCAGTATTTT. Translation gives CASSPWGRAGTDTQYF.

The chain carries TRBV2 and TRBJ1-1; D is perhaps TRBD1 (5 bases). CDR1 is SNHLY and CDR2 is FYNNEI in the germline V gene. The CDR3 has 12 residues. V gave up 1 base and J gave up 11 bases, with 11 bases separating them. CDR3 amino acids: CASSEGDLAAFF. CDR3 bases: TGTGCCAGCAGTGAAGGGGACCTCGCGGCTTTCTTT. The entire variable domain, with the rest obtained from reference TRBV2 and TRBJ1-1, is as follows: EPEVTQTPSHQVTQMGQEVILRCVPISNHLYFYWYRQILGQKVEFLVSFYNNEISEKSEIFDDQFSVERPDGSNFTLKIRSTKLEDSAMYFCASSEGDLAAFFGQGTRLTVV.

This chain joins TRBV4-3 and TRBJ1-4; D is unresolved. The CDR3 consists of 14 residues. CDR1 LGHNA and CDR2 YSLEER come from the germline V gene. Trimming removed 0 bases at V and 8 bases at J, with 10 bases between. The CDR3 region has the DNA TGCGCCAGCAGCCAAGAGGTCTCCCGGGAAAAACTGTTTTTT. It yields the protein CASSQEVSREKLFF.

The chain couples TRBV6-5 to TRBJ1-4, with D tentatively TRBD1 (6 bases). The CDR3 is 14 amino acids. Trimming left V 2 bases short and J 7 bases short, with 11 bases between. Germline V gene lookup returns CDR1 MNHEY and CDR2 SVGAGI. The DNA for the CDR3 is TGTGCCAGCAGTTACAAGGGGGTCGGTGAAAAACTGTTTTTT. This gives the protein CASSYKGVGEKLFF.

This clone appeared a few times. The chain is built from TRBV28 and TRBJ2-7, with D maybe TRBD1 (6 bases). V lost 7 bases and J lost 0, with 16 bases in between. This CDR3 comprises 15 residues. Germline loops: CDR1 MDHEN, CDR2 SYDVKM. CDR3 sequence: CASTHSQGLSYEQYF. As DNA, the CDR3 is TGTGCCAGCACCCACTCGCAGGGGCTCTCCTACGAGCAGTACTTC.

V and J are TRBV19 and TRBJ1-5; D is possibly TRBD1 (6 bases). The length of the CDR3 is 14 residues. V was cut by 7 bases and J by 6 bases, with 16 bases left in between. Per the germline V gene, CDR1 is LNHDA and CDR2 is SQIVND (reference sequence). CDR3 sequence reads: CASTPGVTSQPQHF. The CDR3 DNA is TGTGCCAGTACCCCAGGGGTGACCAGTCAGCCCCAGCATTTT.

The chain carries TRBV6-4 and TRBJ1-2; D uncertain. V was trimmed by 6 bases and J by 4 bases, leaving 15 bases between them. Germline loops: CDR1 MRHNA, CDR2 SNTAGT. The CDR3 is made up of 14 amino acids. CDR3 in amino acids: CASSTGQWPYGYTF. The CDR3 DNA follows: TGTGCCAGCAGCACCGGGCAGTGGCCCTATGGCTACACCTTC.

The chain uses TRBV10-1 and TRBJ1-4, with 11 bases matching TRBD1. The CDR3 sequence is 15 residues long. With V trimmed by 5 bases and J by 13 bases, 12 bases remained unmatched. CDR1 is WNHNN and CDR2 is SYGVQD in the germline V gene (reference sequence). CDR3 nucleotides: TGCGCCAGCAGTTCCTTGGACAGGGGGCCATTTGGACTGTTTTTT. The encoded protein is CASSSLDRGPFGLFF.

The chain combines TRBV4-3 with TRBJ1-6, with 9 bases identical to TRBD1. In germline, CDR1 is LGHNA, CDR2 YSLEER. The CDR3 has 15 amino acids. J gave up 9 bases and V 0 bases, and 3 bases lay outside the gene matches. CDR3 in DNA: TGCGCCAGCAGCCAAGATGGACAGGGGAGTTCACCCCTCCACTTT. This sequence encodes CASSQDGQGSSPLHF.

The genes are TRBV27 and TRBJ2-1; D is unclear. Trimming stripped 5 bases from V and 5 bases from J, with 10 bases between. Germline assignment: CDR1 MNHEY and CDR2 SMNVEV (reference sequence). The CDR3 is 13 residues long. The CDR3 bases are TGTGCCAGCAGTCTGGGAAGTAACAATGAGCAGTTCTTC. As protein: CASSLGSNNEQFF.

The rearrangement joins TRBV28 to TRBJ1-1; no reliable D call. Trimming left V 5 bases short and J 1 base short, with 14 bases between. The CDR3 is 15 amino acids. CDR1 and CDR2 (germline): MDHEN, SYDVKM. In DNA form, the CDR3 reads TGTGCCAGCAGTCCAACGACTACTGGGAACACTGAAGCTTTCTTT. This encodes CASSPTTTGNTEAFF.

The chain is built from TRBV19 and TRBJ1-4, with 7 bases that match TRBD1. CDR1 and CDR2 from the germline V gene are LNHDA and SQIVND (reference sequence). This CDR3 is built from 16 residues. The V and J ends lost 4 bases and 6 bases, in that order; junction bases with no gene match: 11. The CDR3 loop reads CASSTRQGRADEKLFF. CDR3 sequence (DNA): TGTGCCAGTAGTACGCGACAGGGACGAGCCGATGAAAAACTGTTTTTT.

The chain uses TRBV5-8 and TRBJ1-5, with no clear D. This CDR3 spans 13 amino acids. Germline assignment: CDR1 SGHTS and CDR2 YDEGEE. The V end was cut by 1 base, the J end by 4 bases, with 6 bases between. CDR3 sequence: CASSLYGNQPQHF. The DNA for the CDR3 is TGTGCCAGCAGCTTGTACGGGAATCAGCCCCAGCATTTT.

The J gene is TRBJ2-1, the V gene TRBV7-2; the match to TRBD2 covers 10 bases. Germline CDR1 reads SGHTA; CDR2 reads FQGNSA. J was trimmed by 4 bases and V by 7 bases; bases with no gene match: 7. This CDR3 is 15 amino acids long. In nucleotides, the CDR3 is TGTGCCAGCACCCTTAGCGGGGGGATATACAATGAGCAGTTCTTC. This translates into CASTLSGGIYNEQFF.

This clone has just a few counts. This chain links TRBV5-6 with TRBJ1-1; no clear D. The CDR3 covers 12 residues. V gave up 2 bases and J gave up 5 bases, with 7 bases separating them. The germline V gene encodes CDR1 SGHDT and CDR2 YYEEEE. This CDR3 is CASSLVGTEAFF. CDR3 DNA: TGTGCCAGCAGCTTAGTGGGGACTGAAGCTTTCTTT.